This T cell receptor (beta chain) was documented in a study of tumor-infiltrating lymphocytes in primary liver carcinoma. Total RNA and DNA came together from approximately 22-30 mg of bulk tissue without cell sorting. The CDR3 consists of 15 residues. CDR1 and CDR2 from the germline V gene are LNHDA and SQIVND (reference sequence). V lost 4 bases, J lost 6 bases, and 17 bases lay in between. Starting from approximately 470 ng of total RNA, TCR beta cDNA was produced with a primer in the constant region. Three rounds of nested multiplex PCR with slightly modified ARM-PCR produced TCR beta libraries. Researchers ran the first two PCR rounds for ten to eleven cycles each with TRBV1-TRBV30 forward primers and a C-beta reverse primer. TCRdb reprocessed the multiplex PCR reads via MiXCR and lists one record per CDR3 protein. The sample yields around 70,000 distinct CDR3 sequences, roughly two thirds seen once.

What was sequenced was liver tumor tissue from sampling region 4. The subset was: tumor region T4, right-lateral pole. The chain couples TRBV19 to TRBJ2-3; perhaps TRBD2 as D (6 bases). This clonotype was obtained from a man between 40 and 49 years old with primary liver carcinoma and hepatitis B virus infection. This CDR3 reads CASSTQDAGKDTQYF. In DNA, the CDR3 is TGTGCCAGTAGTACTCAGGATGCGGGGAAGGATACGCAGTATTTT.